The clone carrying this TCR beta chain was picked up many times. The CDR3 spans 15 residues. V shed 3 bases and J 7 bases; nucleotides not matched to a gene: 13. Germline-derived CDR1 and CDR2 are SQVTM and ANQGSEA. This sample was included in a study of blood T cells in healthy people across ages. Study information: Per two T cells, template switching captured roughly one barcoded beta molecule.

The use of a sample-barcoded 5' primer and a J-beta primer mix characterized a second PCR of about 6 to 12 cycles. TCRdb redid the calling of the 5' RACE reads with MiXCR, one entry per CDR3 protein. The repertoire holds around 800,000 distinct CDR3 sequences, with more than 35% as singletons. The sequenced sample consisted of blood. This chain links TRBV29-1 with TRBJ2-5; 8 positions match TRBD2. The sequence derives from a man older than 75 in good health. The CDR3 sequence: CSVEKVAGSSGTQYF. Written as DNA, the CDR3 is TGCAGCGTTGAGAAGGTAGCGGGATCCTCCGGGACCCAGTACTTC. The complete variable domain, with remaining parts taken from reference TRBV29-1 and TRBJ2-5, reads SAVISQKPSRDICQRGTSLTIQCQVDSQVTMMFWYRQQPGQSLTLIATANQGSEATYESGFVIDKFPISRPNLTFSTLTVSNMSPEDSSIYLCSVEKVAGSSGTQYFGPGTRLLVL.